Each of the 31 T cell receptor beta chains below was sequenced from the same sample in a study of identical twins. Each CDR3 protein gets one entry after TCRdb re-called the 5' RACE reads with MiXCR. The table lists about 530,000 distinct CDR3 sequences, under 25% of them singletons. This sample was also put to use in a study of yellow fever vaccine responses in identical twins.

The material sequenced was CD4+ T cells sorted from blood. These receptors were collected from a woman under 30 in good health.

V and J are TRBV5-1 and TRBJ2-3; a weak D match, TRBD1 (6 bases). CDR3 size: 14 residues. CDR1 SGHRS and CDR2 YFSETQ come from the germline V gene. Deletions cut 7 bases from V and 2 bases from J, with 14 bases between. CDR3 nucleotides: TGCGCCAGCGGCTCGGGACAAAACACAGATACGCAGTATTTT. As protein: CASGSGQNTDTQYF.

This clonotype was picked up a small number of times. This rearrangement joins TRBV5-1 to TRBJ2-3; the match to TRBD1 covers 8 bases. CDR1 and CDR2 (germline): SGHRS, YFSETQ. The V segment lost 0 bases and the J segment 3 bases; nucleotides outside the gene matches: 6. The CDR3 length is 16 residues. The DNA of the CDR3 is TGCGCCAGCAGCTTGGTAGACAGGGGTAGGACAGATACGCAGTATTTT. Encoded protein: CASSLVDRGRTDTQYF.

The sample holds a few counts of this clonotype. The genes are TRBV5-1 and TRBJ1-1, with 9 positions matching TRBD1. Trimming at V came to 5 bases and at J to 11 bases, leaving 7 bases not matched to a gene. This CDR3 region has 12 residues. Germline-derived CDR1 and CDR2 are SGHRS and YFSETQ. CDR3 nucleotides: TGCGCCAGCAGTAGAGACAGGGGGTTGGCTTTCTTT. Protein: CASSRDRGLAFF.

The sample holds one count of this clonotype. The rearrangement links TRBV7-2 to TRBJ2-5; D not resolved. Germline V gene lookup returns CDR1 SGHTA and CDR2 FQGNSA. This CDR3 has 14 amino acids. V lost 4 bases, J lost 4 bases, and 13 bases lay in between. The CDR3 DNA reads TGTGCCAGCAGCTCAGGTATTTTAAGAGAGACCCAGTACTTC. Encoded protein: CASSSGILRETQYF.

This chain joins TRBV24-1 and TRBJ1-1, with 10 bases aligning to TRBD1. The CDR3 spans 14 residues. Germline loops: CDR1 KGHDR, CDR2 SFDVKD. V lost 7 bases, J lost 8 bases, and 9 bases stayed unmatched. CDR3 sequence: CATRAGQGTGEAFF. Here the CDR3 DNA reads TGTGCCACCAGGGCGGGACAGGGGACAGGCGAAGCTTTCTTT.

The rearrangement joins TRBV5-1 to TRBJ2-2; weak D call: TRBD2 (6 bases). The V gene's germline CDR1 is SGHRS and CDR2 YFSETQ. This CDR3 spans 16 amino acids. With 2 bases removed from V and 5 bases from J, the gap between germline ends came to 16 bases. This CDR3 reads CASSLFPGDGTGELFF. In DNA, the CDR3 is TGCGCCAGCAGCTTATTTCCGGGAGACGGTACCGGGGAGCTGTTTTTT.

This chain uses TRBV7-2 with TRBJ2-1; 11 nucleotides agree with TRBD1. Losses at the gene ends were 6 bases for V and 4 bases for J; bases not matched to a gene: 8. CDR3 length equals 16 residues. CDR1 SGHTA and CDR2 FQGNSA come from the germline V gene. CDR3 sequence: CASRPTGTGGYNEQFF. In nucleotides, the CDR3 is TGTGCCAGCAGGCCAACCGGGACAGGGGGTTACAATGAGCAGTTCTTC.

Here the CDR3 reads CASSLVHQASGNTIYF. Here the CDR3 DNA reads TGCGCCAGCAGCTTGGTACATCAAGCCTCTGGAAACACCATATATTTT. The rearrangement links TRBV5-1 to TRBJ1-3; unclear D gene. The CDR3 spans 16 residues. Germline V gene data show CDR1 as SGHRS and CDR2 as YFSETQ. V lost 0 bases and J lost 0, with 10 bases in between.

This clonotype occurred a few times. The chain uses TRBV28 and TRBJ2-5; 15 nucleotides align to TRBD2. CDR1 is MDHEN, CDR2 SYDVKM, per germline. The trim removed 6 bases at V and 2 bases at J, leaving 13 bases unmatched. The CDR3 is 19 amino acids. Here the CDR3 DNA reads TGTGCCAGCAGCCTCCCGGGGGGGACTAGCGGGAGGCGGCAAGAGACCCAGTACTTC. It codes for CASSLPGGTSGRRQETQYF.

The chain joins TRBV20-1 to TRBJ2-2, with 8 nucleotides matching TRBD2. J was trimmed by 3 bases and V by 7 bases; bases with no gene match: 7. This CDR3 has 14 amino acids. Germline CDR1 reads DFQATT; CDR2 reads SNEGSKA (reference sequence). The CDR3 DNA reads as TGCAGTGTCACGGGGGGGAGCTACACCGGGGAGCTGTTTTTT. It specifies CSVTGGSYTGELFF.

The sample holds a few counts of this clonotype. The genes are TRBV6-4 and TRBJ2-3, with 7 bases matching TRBD2. The CDR3 sequence is 18 residues long. The J segment lost 5 bases and the V segment lost 5 bases, leaving 19 bases of the junction unmatched. CDR1 is MRHNA, CDR2 SNTAGT, per germline. CDR3 DNA: TGTGCCAGCAGTAGACCGAAGGGACTACCCGGATTAGGAGATACGCAGTATTTT. Protein sequence: CASSRPKGLPGLGDTQYF.

This chain links TRBV14 with TRBJ2-7; 8 bases line up with TRBD2. With V trimmed by 4 bases and J by 2 bases, 13 bases remained unmatched. Germline assignment: CDR1 SGHDN and CDR2 FVKESK. The CDR3 spans 17 residues. The CDR3 is CASSPSKVSGRTYEQYF. The CDR3 bases are TGTGCCAGCAGCCCCAGTAAAGTGAGCGGGAGAACCTACGAGCAGTACTTC.

The gene calls are TRBV18 and TRBJ2-1; D not certain. There are 14 residues in the CDR3. Trimming took 3 bases from V and 8 from J, leaving 14 bases between them. CDR1 KGHSH and CDR2 LQKENI come from the germline V gene. The CDR3 coding sequence is TGTGCCAGCTCACCGACGGCCCTTCGGGATGAGCAGTTCTTC. Residues: CASSPTALRDEQFF.

This clonotype was seen only a few times. The gene calls are TRBV10-3 and TRBJ2-3, with TRBD2 matching 10 bases. The germline V gene has CDR1 ENHRY and CDR2 SYGVKD. The CDR3 is 15 residues long. Unmatched junction bases numbered 6, after V lost 7 bases and J lost 2 bases. The CDR3 sequence is CAITTSGKVTDTQYF. The DNA for the CDR3 is TGTGCCATCACCACTAGCGGGAAGGTCACAGATACGCAGTATTTT.

The rearrangement uses TRBV20-1 and TRBJ1-1; D gene unclear. The ends were cut back, 2 bases at V and 3 bases at J, with 16 bases in the middle. The CDR3 sequence is 15 residues long. In germline, CDR1 is DFQATT, CDR2 SNEGSKA (reference sequence). The CDR3 region is CSARILGGRDTEAFF. The DNA for the CDR3 is TGCAGTGCTAGAATTTTGGGAGGGCGCGACACTGAAGCTTTCTTT.

The chain links TRBV28 to TRBJ2-5, with a possible D match to TRBD2 (6 bases). V lost 8 bases and J 5 bases, leaving 12 bases between the germline ends. The CDR3 loop spans 12 amino acids. Germline V gene data show CDR1 as MDHEN and CDR2 as SYDVKM. The CDR3 nucleotides are TGTGCCAGCCTAGGAGGGAGGGAGACCCAGTACTTC. Translation: CASLGGRETQYF.

The chain uses TRBV5-1 and TRBJ2-1; TRBD1 matches at 9 bases. The trim removed 3 bases at V and 11 bases at J, leaving 15 bases unmatched. The CDR3 length is 16 residues. Germline assignment: CDR1 SGHRS and CDR2 YFSETQ. The CDR3 sequence: CASSSQQGARSDKQFF. The CDR3 DNA follows: TGCGCCAGCAGCTCACAACAGGGGGCGCGTTCTGATAAGCAGTTCTTC.

The chain links TRBV6-4 to TRBJ2-1, with D perhaps given as TRBD1 or TRBD2 (6 bases each). CDR1 and CDR2 from the germline V gene are MRHNA and SNTAGT. The V end lost 5 bases, the J end lost 5 bases, and 16 bases lay between the germline ends. This CDR3 spans 15 amino acids. The CDR3 coding sequence is TGTGCCAGCAGTCAAGGGGGGACAATTAACAATGAGCAGTTCTTC. It is translated as CASSQGGTINNEQFF.

This rearrangement joins TRBV7-9 to TRBJ2-1; D tentatively reads TRBD1 or TRBD2 (5 bases each). Trimming removed 2 bases from V and 8 bases from J, with 22 bases in between. CDR3 size: 17 residues. CDR1 is SEHNR and CDR2 is FQNEAQ in the germline V gene (reference sequence). The CDR3 sequence: CASSLISGTQGVDEQFF. CDR3 DNA: TGTGCCAGCAGCTTAATTTCCGGGACGCAGGGAGTGGATGAGCAGTTCTTC.

The V gene is TRBV15, the J gene TRBJ1-4; a possible D gene is TRBD1 (5 bases). V shed 4 bases and J shed 8 bases, with 17 bases lying between them. CDR1 and CDR2 from the germline V gene are LNHNV and YYDKDF (reference sequence). The CDR3 spans 15 residues. CDR3 in DNA: TGTGCCACCAGCACACAAGCCGGGGCGTGGGAAAAACTGTTTTTT. Translated, it gives CATSTQAGAWEKLFF.

This clonotype was seen many times. The rearrangement uses TRBV29-1 and TRBJ2-7; 8 bases map to TRBD1. Germline V lookup: CDR1 SQVTM, CDR2 ANQGSEA. This CDR3 has 13 residues. Trimming cost V 5 bases and J 2 bases; bases outside gene matches: 5. CDR3 in DNA: TGCAGCGTTTGGGCAGGGGGCACCTACGAGCAGTACTTC. It codes for CSVWAGGTYEQYF.

This clonotype was picked up a small number of times. The chain has TRBV12-3 or TRBV12-4 and TRBJ1-3; D ambiguous. There are 13 residues in the CDR3. The ends were cut back, 6 bases at V and 0 bases at J, with 6 bases in the middle. Written as DNA, the CDR3 is TGTGCCAGCAGCTACGACTCTGGAAACACCATATATTTT. This gives the protein CASSYDSGNTIYF.

This clonotype was counted at least ten times. Here the CDR3 DNA reads TGTGCCAGCAGTTTTAGAGCCTACAATGAGCAGTTCTTC. Amino acids: CASSFRAYNEQFF. The chain joins TRBV12-3 or TRBV12-4 to TRBJ2-1; D remains unclear. The CDR3 has 13 residues. V dropped 3 bases and J dropped 2 bases, with 5 bases sitting between them.

This clonotype was recorded a few times. The chain employs TRBV6-5 and TRBJ2-1, with TRBD2 matching over 11 bases. CDR1 is MNHEY and CDR2 is SVGAGI in the germline V gene. The CDR3 covers 15 residues. V dropped 2 bases and J dropped 6; count of bases not matched to a gene: 3. The CDR3 DNA reads as TGTGCCAGCAGTTACGTTAGCGGGAGGGCCAATGAGCAGTTCTTC. This sequence encodes CASSYVSGRANEQFF.

This clonotype showed up just a few times. V and J are TRBV20-1 and TRBJ2-3; possibly TRBD2 for D (5 bases). CDR1 and CDR2 from the germline V gene are DFQATT and SNEGSKA (reference sequence). This CDR3 is 15 amino acids long. V shed 8 bases and J shed 2 bases, with 20 bases lying between them. The CDR3 DNA reads as TGCAGTCCGCTAGCAGGACGCACCTCCACAGATACGCAGTATTTT. Translated: CSPLAGRTSTDTQYF.

This clonotype was observed a handful of times. The chain joins TRBV5-1 to TRBJ2-3, with 10 positions matching TRBD1. Germline loops: CDR1 SGHRS, CDR2 YFSETQ. Trimming took 5 bases from V and 2 from J; bases not matched to a gene: 17. The CDR3 sequence is 19 residues long. CDR3 in DNA: TGCGCCAGCAGTCCATCCGGGACAGGGGTAGGGCGCTCCACAGATACGCAGTATTTT. It is translated as CASSPSGTGVGRSTDTQYF.

This clonotype was seen at least ten times. The J gene is TRBJ1-5, the V gene TRBV9; maybe TRBD1 (5 bases). This CDR3 spans 14 amino acids. The germline gives CDR1 SGDLS, CDR2 YYNGEE. With 4 bases removed from V and 1 base from J, the gap between germline ends came to 9 bases. CDR3 protein: CASSPRDSNQPQHF. The CDR3 DNA is TGTGCCAGCAGCCCCCGGGACAGCAATCAGCCCCAGCATTTT.

This clonotype came up many times. The J gene is TRBJ2-7, the V gene TRBV28; 12 bases align to TRBD2. J was trimmed by 4 bases and V by 6 bases; bases with no gene match: 7. Germline V gene lookup returns CDR1 MDHEN and CDR2 SYDVKM. The CDR3 spans 15 residues. The CDR3 is CASSPGLAGVYEQYV. The CDR3 DNA reads TGTGCCAGCAGCCCGGGACTAGCGGGTGTATACGAGCAGTACGTC.

This clonotype was counted between two and nine times. V gene TRBV28 combines with J gene TRBJ1-1; no clear D. V shed 0 bases and J shed 7 bases, with 12 bases lying between them. The CDR3 sequence is 14 residues long. Germline V gene data show CDR1 as MDHEN and CDR2 as SYDVKM. This chain's CDR3 is CASSLWLLGSEAFF. The CDR3, as DNA: TGTGCCAGCAGTTTATGGTTGTTGGGTAGTGAAGCTTTCTTT.

The V gene is TRBV7-8, the J gene TRBJ2-2; TRBD2 matches 16 bases. From germline, CDR1 is SGHVS and CDR2 FQNEAQ. This CDR3 is 18 amino acids long. V shed 5 bases, J shed 5 bases, and the junction held 8 bases outside the gene matches. Written as DNA, the CDR3 is TGTGCCAGCAGCCCCGGGACTAGCGGGGGGGTTGGAACCGGGGAGCTGTTTTTT. It encodes CASSPGTSGGVGTGELFF. Filled out from reference TRBV7-8 and TRBJ2-2, the complete variable domain reads GAGVSQSPRYKVAKRGQDVALRCDPISGHVSLFWYQQALGQGPEFLTYFQNEAQLDKSGLPSDRFFAERPEGSVSTLKIQRTQQEDSAVYLCASSPGTSGGVGTGELFFGEGSRLTVL.

This chain joins TRBV10-2 and TRBJ2-3; TRBD2 matches 11 bases. Germline trimming cut 6 bases from V and 2 bases from J; bases unmatched to any gene: 7. The CDR3 covers 16 residues. Germline lookup yields CDR1 WSHSY and CDR2 SAAADI. The CDR3, as DNA: TGCGCCAGCAGGAGGGGACTAGCGGACGACACAGATACGCAGTATTTT. Its translation: CASRRGLADDTDTQYF.